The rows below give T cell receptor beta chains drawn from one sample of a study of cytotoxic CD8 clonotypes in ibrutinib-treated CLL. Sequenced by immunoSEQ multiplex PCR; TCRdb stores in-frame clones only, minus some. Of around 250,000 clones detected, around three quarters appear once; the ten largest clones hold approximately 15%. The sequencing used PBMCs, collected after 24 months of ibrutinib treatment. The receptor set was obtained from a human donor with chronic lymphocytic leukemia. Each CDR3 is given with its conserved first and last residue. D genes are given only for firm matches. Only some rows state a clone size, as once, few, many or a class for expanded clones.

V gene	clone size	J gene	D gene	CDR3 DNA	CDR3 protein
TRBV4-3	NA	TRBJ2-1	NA	TGCGCCAGCAGCCAAGGAACAGGGACATGGGAGCAGTTCTTC	CASSQGTGTWEQFF
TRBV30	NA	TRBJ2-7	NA	TGTGCCTGGAGTGTAGAGGGCCGAAGGGAGCAGTACTTC	CAWSVEGRREQYF
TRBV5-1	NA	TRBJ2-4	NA	TGCGCCAGCAGCTTGGCGATTAGCCTAGCCAAAAACATTCAGTACTTC	CASSLAISLAKNIQYF
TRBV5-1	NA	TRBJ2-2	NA	TGCGCCAGCAAAGAGTCGGACACCGGGGAGCTGTTTTTT	CASKESDTGELFF
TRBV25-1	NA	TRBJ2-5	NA	TGTGCCAGCAGTGAATGGGAGACCCAGTACTTC	CASSEWETQYF
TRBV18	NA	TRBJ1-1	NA	TGTGCCAGCTCACGCCCAAAGAACACTGAAGCTTTCTTT	CASSRPKNTEAFF
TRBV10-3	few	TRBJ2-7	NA	TGTGCCACCTTTCGACCCGTTTCGGGCGAGCAGTACTTC	CATFRPVSGEQYF
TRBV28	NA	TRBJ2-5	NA	TGTGCCAGCAGCCTCGACAGACAAGAGACCCAGTACTTC	CASSLDRQETQYF
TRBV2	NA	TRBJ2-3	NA	TGTGCCACCAAGGAGCGCCCAACTAGCACAGATACGCAGTATTTT	CATKERPTSTDTQYF
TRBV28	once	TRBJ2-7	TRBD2	TGTGCCAGCAGTTTCGGGAGGGCATACTACGAGCAGTACTTC	CASSFGRAYYEQYF
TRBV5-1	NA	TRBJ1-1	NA	TGCGCCAGCAGCCTGGGGGACGGGAACACTGAAGCTTTCTTT	CASSLGDGNTEAFF
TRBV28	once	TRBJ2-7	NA	TGTGCCAGCAGTTTGGATAACGGGGAAGTGAAGCAGTACTTC	CASSLDNGEVKQYF
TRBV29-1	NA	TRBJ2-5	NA	TGCAGCGTTAACCCAGGGGAGGGAGGGGAGACCCAGTACTTC	CSVNPGEGGETQYF
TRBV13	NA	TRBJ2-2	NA	TGTGCCAGCAGCTTAGGCCTATGGGGGGCGAGTACCGGGGAGCTGTTTTTT	CASSLGLWGASTGELFF
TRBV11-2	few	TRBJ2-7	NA	TGTGCCAGCAGCTTAGGGGGCGGGAAACGACACGAGCAGTACTTC	CASSLGGGKRHEQYF
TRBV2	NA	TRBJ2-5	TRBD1	TGTGCCAGCTGGGGACAGGGAGAGACCCAGTACTTC	CASWGQGETQYF
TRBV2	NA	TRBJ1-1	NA	TGTGCCAGCACTAGATCGTCAGTCCCTGAAGCTTTCTTT	CASTRSSVPEAFF
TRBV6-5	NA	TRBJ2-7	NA	TGTGCCAGCAGTTTTCAGGGCTCCTACGAGCAGTACTTC	CASSFQGSYEQYF
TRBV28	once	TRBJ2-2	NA	TGTGCCAGCAGAGGGTCCTACAGAGCCGGGGAGCTGTTTTTT	CASRGSYRAGELFF
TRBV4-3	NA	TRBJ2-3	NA	TGCGCCAGCAGCCTGGGAGCCACAGATACGCAGTATTTT	CASSLGATDTQYF
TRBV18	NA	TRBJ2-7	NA	TGTGCCAGCTCTCCAGACCCGACAGGTCTCGCCTCCTACGAGCAGTACTTC	CASSPDPTGLASYEQYF
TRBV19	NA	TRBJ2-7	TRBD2	TGTGCCAGTAAGGGGGTTTCTAGCGGGAGCTACGAGCAGTACTTC	CASKGVSSGSYEQYF
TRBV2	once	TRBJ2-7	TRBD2	TGTGCCGCCTCCAAGCGGGAGTGGAACGAGCAGTACTTC	CAASKREWNEQYF
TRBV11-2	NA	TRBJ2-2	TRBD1	TGTGCCAGCAGCTGGGACAGGGTTGTCACCGGGGAGCTGTTTTTT	CASSWDRVVTGELFF
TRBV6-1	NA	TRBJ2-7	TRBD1	TGTGCCAGCAGTGCCCTGACAGGGGGCCAGTACGAGCAGTACTTC	CASSALTGGQYEQYF
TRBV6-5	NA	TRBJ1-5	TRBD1	TGTGCCAGCAGCCGGGGACAGGGGTTTCGACCCCAGCATTTT	CASSRGQGFRPQHF
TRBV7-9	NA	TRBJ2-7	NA	TGTGCCAGCAGCCTCGGGACGGCCGAGCAGTACTTC	CASSLGTAEQYF
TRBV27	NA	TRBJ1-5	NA	TGTGCCAGCAGCCGAGGGGTCTATGGGGATCAGCCCCAGCATTTT	CASSRGVYGDQPQHF
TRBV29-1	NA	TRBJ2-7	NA	TGCAGCGTCGAAGGGGCCCTCTACGAGCAGTACTTC	CSVEGALYEQYF
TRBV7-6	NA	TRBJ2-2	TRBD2	TGTGCCAGCAGTAAGAGCGGGGGCACCGGGGAGCTGTTTTTT	CASSKSGGTGELFF